This T cell receptor beta chain was identified in a study of technical replicates of blood from a handful of donors. The table came from immunoSEQ multiplex PCR; TCRdb's copy has only in-frame clones and leaves some out. The sample has 90,000 to 100,000 clones, about 95% seen once. The V end was cut by 6 bases, the J end by 1 base, with 7 bases between. The germline V gene has CDR1 MNHEY and CDR2 SVGAGI. The CDR3 covers 13 residues. This receptor was identified in a human donor in good health. The V call is TRBV6-5, the J call TRBJ1-3; D perhaps matches TRBD1 (6 bases). The sequencing sample was made of T cells isolated from PBMCs. This CDR3 is CASRQGSGNTIYF. Here the CDR3 DNA reads TGTGCCAGCAGACAGGGTTCTGGAAACACCATATATTTT.